Each of the 22 T cell receptor beta chains below was sequenced from the same sample in a study of radiation and T cells in renal cell carcinoma. Measured with immunoSEQ multiplex PCR; TCRdb has only the in-frame clones, and not every one. This sample has 150,000 or so clones; over 80% occur once, and the top ten carry around a quarter. Time point defined: baseline pretreatment blood. The treatment here: 15 Gy SBRT to primary tumor, nephrectomy 4 weeks later. Sample: blood, taken from a patient whose treatment included radiotherapy and nephrectomy. These receptors were collected from a woman between 45 and 60 years old with renal cell carcinoma.

The rearrangement links TRBV27 to TRBJ1-5; 8 bases are a match to TRBD1. This CDR3 has 14 residues. Germline values: CDR1 MNHEY, CDR2 SMNVEV (reference sequence). Trimming removed 7 bases from V and 7 bases from J; junction bases left unmatched: 9. DNA of the CDR3: TGTGCCAGCAATCCGACAGGGGAGGACCAGCCCCAGCATTTT. It specifies CASNPTGEDQPQHF.

The chain links TRBV10-3 to TRBJ2-1, with TRBD2 matching over 15 bases. Trimming cost V 10 bases and J 1 base; bases outside gene matches: 5. The CDR3 is 16 residues long. Germline V gene data show CDR1 as ENHRY and CDR2 as SYGVKD. CDR3 coding DNA: TGTGCCACCGGGACTAGCGGGGGGCCTTCCTACAATGAGCAGTTCTTC. It yields the protein CATGTSGGPSYNEQFF.

This clone showed up just a few times. V is TRBV7-9 and J is TRBJ1-2, with 7 positions matching TRBD1. Losses at the gene ends were 5 bases for V and 4 bases for J; bases not matched to a gene: 16. The CDR3 consists of 17 residues. The germline V gene encodes CDR1 SEHNR and CDR2 FQNEAQ (reference sequence). The CDR3 protein is CASSPDRVRGLSYGYTF. As DNA, the CDR3 is TGTGCCAGCAGCCCCGATCGGGTTAGGGGGCTGAGCTATGGCTACACCTTC. The whole variable domain, remainder taken from reference TRBV7-9 and TRBJ1-2, is DTGVSQNPRHKITKRGQNVTFRCDPISEHNRLYWYRQTLGQGPEFLTYFQNEAQLEKSRLLSDRFSAERPKGSFSTLEIQRTEQGDSAMYLCASSPDRVRGLSYGYTFGSGTRLTVV.

The chain recombines TRBV9 with TRBJ2-7; unclear D gene. The germline CDR1 and CDR2 sequences are SGDLS and YYNGEE. This CDR3 comprises 15 residues. Trimming took 0 bases from V and 1 from J, leaving 11 bases between them. The DNA of the CDR3 is TGTGCCAGCAGCGTAGACCTGACTCGATCCTACGAGCAGTACTTC. Its protein product is CASSVDLTRSYEQYF.

The V call is TRBV5-4, the J call TRBJ2-3, with TRBD2 matching 10 bases. There are 16 residues in the CDR3. Germline V gene sequence: CDR1 SGHNT, CDR2 YYREEE (reference sequence). V lost 6 bases, J lost 5 bases, and 12 bases stayed unmatched. The CDR3: CASTPDRTSGQDTQYF. The CDR3 bases are TGTGCCAGCACCCCGGATCGGACTAGCGGTCAAGATACGCAGTATTTT.

The chain is built from TRBV4-1 and TRBJ2-7, with no clear D. V gave up 1 base and J gave up 1 base, with 8 bases separating them. This CDR3 is 14 amino acids long. Germline assignment: CDR1 MGHRA and CDR2 YSYEKL. The CDR3, as DNA: TGCGCCAGCAGCCAAGTCGACACGTCCTACGAGCAGTACTTC. This sequence encodes CASSQVDTSYEQYF.

This sequence joins TRBV5-1 and TRBJ2-3, with 8 bases matching TRBD2. Germline V gene data show CDR1 as SGHRS and CDR2 as YFSETQ. V shed 4 bases and J 5 bases; nucleotides not matched to a gene: 9. The CDR3 consists of 15 residues. The chain's CDR3 is CASSLSTSVGDTQYF. CDR3 in DNA: TGCGCCAGCAGCCTCTCGACTAGCGTGGGAGATACGCAGTATTTT.

This rearrangement joins TRBV6-5 to TRBJ1-1, with TRBD1 matching 7 bases. The CDR3 is 14 residues long. Germline V gene data show CDR1 as MNHEY and CDR2 as SVGAGI. The V and J ends lost 10 bases and 2 bases, in that order; junction bases with no gene match: 10. The CDR3 bases are TGTGCCACGAGAATAGGGGGCCCCAACACTGAAGCTTTCTTT. This codes for CATRIGGPNTEAFF.

This rearrangement joins TRBV19 to TRBJ1-1; the D is unclear. Germline V gene sequence: CDR1 LNHDA, CDR2 SQIVND (reference sequence). The CDR3 is 14 residues long. V was trimmed by 4 bases and J by 6 bases, leaving 15 bases between them. The CDR3 coding sequence is TGTGCCAGTAGTACCGCGGAGGGATCTGCTGAAGCTTTCTTT. This sequence encodes CASSTAEGSAEAFF.

V gene TRBV6-6 combines with J gene TRBJ2-7; D is perhaps TRBD2 (6 bases). V gave up 8 bases and J gave up 6 bases, with 20 bases separating them. The CDR3 spans 14 residues. Per the germline V gene, CDR1 is MNHNY and CDR2 is SVGAGI (reference sequence). Written as DNA, the CDR3 is TGTGCCAGCGGTTCATTGGGGGGAGTAGGCGAGCAGTACTTC. As protein: CASGSLGGVGEQYF.

The chain links TRBV28 to TRBJ1-5; maybe TRBD1 (5 bases). CDR1 and CDR2 (germline): MDHEN, SYDVKM. V dropped 3 bases and J dropped 4 bases, with 13 bases sitting between them. This CDR3 contains 15 residues. In DNA form, the CDR3 reads TGTGCCAGCAGTTTTGGGAGGGCAGGGAATCAGCCCCAGCATTTT. Translating gives CASSFGRAGNQPQHF. Looking up the rest from reference TRBV28 and TRBJ1-5 gives the full variable domain: DVKVTQSSRYLVKRTGEKVFLECVQDMDHENMFWYRQDPGLGLRLIYFSYDVKMKEKGDIPEGYSVSREKKERFSLILESASTNQTSMYLCASSFGRAGNQPQHFGDGTRLSIL.

This clone was seen just once. The CDR3 region is CASSRTSYEQYF. For the CDR3, the DNA is TGTGCCAGCAGTAGGACATCCTACGAGCAGTACTTC. The rearrangement joins TRBV28 to TRBJ2-7; D is perhaps TRBD1 (5 bases). V lost 5 bases to trimming and J lost 1 base, with 6 bases between them. Germline values: CDR1 MDHEN, CDR2 SYDVKM. This CDR3 is built from 12 residues.

The chain links TRBV6-5 to TRBJ1-5; unclear D gene. Germline V lookup: CDR1 MNHEY, CDR2 SVGAGI. The CDR3 has 13 residues. V lost 0 bases and J 11 bases, leaving 11 bases between the germline ends. The CDR3 is CASSYSGGRAQHF. The CDR3 DNA is TGTGCCAGCAGTTACTCGGGTGGGAGGGCCCAGCATTTT.

This clone was recorded only once. This chain joins TRBV7-2 and TRBJ2-3; a possible D gene is TRBD2 (6 bases). Germline loops: CDR1 SGHTA, CDR2 FQGNSA. Between the trimmed V and J ends, which lost 5 bases and 8 bases, there was a span of 20 bases. The CDR3 has 15 residues. For the CDR3, the DNA is TGTGCCAGCAGCCGCACGTGGGGGAGGTCGGGTACGCAGTATTTT. It yields the protein CASSRTWGRSGTQYF.

This rearrangement joins TRBV19 to TRBJ1-3; D gene ambiguous. Germline V gene data show CDR1 as LNHDA and CDR2 as SQIVND (reference sequence). The V and J ends lost 6 bases and 0 bases respectively, with 9 bases between them. This CDR3 spans 14 amino acids. The chain's CDR3 is CASRKGDSGNTIYF. The DNA of the CDR3 is TGTGCCAGTAGAAAGGGAGACTCTGGAAACACCATATATTTT.

This rearrangement joins TRBV5-4 to TRBJ2-3; 8 nucleotides agree with TRBD1. With V trimmed by 5 bases and J by 6 bases, 5 bases remained unmatched. Germline values: CDR1 SGHNT, CDR2 YYREEE (reference sequence). The CDR3 length is 13 residues. The CDR3 DNA reads TGTGCCAGCAGACGTACAGGGGGTGATACGCAGTATTTT. This gives the protein CASRRTGGDTQYF.

This clone was counted only a few times. This chain connects TRBV10-3 to TRBJ1-5; 7 nucleotides line up with TRBD1. The CDR3 is 12 amino acids. The germline V gene encodes CDR1 ENHRY and CDR2 SYGVKD. V was pared by 10 bases and J by 4 bases, with 4 bases of the junction left unmatched. CDR3 protein: CATQQGNQPQHF. The CDR3 DNA is TGTGCCACGCAACAGGGGAATCAGCCCCAGCATTTT.

V usage is TRBV2 and J usage is TRBJ1-5, with unresolved D. This CDR3 is built from 15 residues. Trimming removed 3 bases at V and 2 bases at J, with 11 bases between. Germline V lookup: CDR1 SNHLY, CDR2 FYNNEI. This chain's CDR3 is CASSELGGRNQPQHF. The CDR3 nucleotides are TGTGCCAGCAGTGAGTTGGGAGGGCGCAATCAGCCCCAGCATTTT.

The chain links TRBV7-9 to TRBJ2-1; maybe TRBD2 (5 bases). CDR1 and CDR2 (germline): SEHNR, FQNEAQ (reference sequence). Trimming cost V 5 bases and J 4 bases, with 15 bases left between them. The CDR3 has 15 residues. The chain's CDR3 is CASSRGRGRYNEQFF. CDR3 coding DNA: TGTGCCAGCAGCCGCGGAAGAGGGCGGTACAATGAGCAGTTCTTC.

The chain has TRBV30 and TRBJ2-1; 8 nucleotides line up with TRBD1. CDR1 is GTSNPN, CDR2 SVGIG, per germline (reference sequence). V shed 5 bases and J 6 bases; nucleotides not matched to a gene: 12. This CDR3 is 15 amino acids long. The CDR3 nucleotides are TGTGCCTGGGACCCCGTGACAGGGGTTGGCAATGAGCAGTTCTTC. It translates to CAWDPVTGVGNEQFF.

V gene TRBV27 combines with J gene TRBJ2-1; TRBD2 might be the D (5 bases). From germline, CDR1 is MNHEY and CDR2 SMNVEV (reference sequence). V gave up 3 bases and J gave up 6 bases, with 18 bases separating them. The CDR3 extends over 16 amino acids. CDR3 in amino acids: CASSFQFENGVNEQFF. CDR3 DNA: TGTGCCAGCAGTTTTCAGTTTGAAAACGGGGTCAATGAGCAGTTCTTC.

The rearrangement links TRBV19 to TRBJ1-2; D gene ambiguous. V was pared by 0 bases and J by 6 bases, with 5 bases between. Germline CDR1 is LNHDA and CDR2 is SQIVND (reference sequence). This CDR3 contains 12 residues. The CDR3 spells CASSIDTHGYTF. CDR3 sequence (DNA): TGTGCCAGTAGTATAGACACCCATGGCTACACCTTC.